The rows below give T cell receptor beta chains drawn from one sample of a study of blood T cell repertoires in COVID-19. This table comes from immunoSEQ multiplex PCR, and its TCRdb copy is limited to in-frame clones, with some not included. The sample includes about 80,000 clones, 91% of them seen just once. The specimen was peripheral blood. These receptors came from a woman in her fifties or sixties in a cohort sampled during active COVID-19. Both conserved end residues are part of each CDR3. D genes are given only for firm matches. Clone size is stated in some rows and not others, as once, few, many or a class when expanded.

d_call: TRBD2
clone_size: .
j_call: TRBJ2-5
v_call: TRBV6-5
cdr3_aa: CASVSSGTETQYF
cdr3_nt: TGTGCCAGCGTCTCTAGCGGGACTGAGACCCAGTACTTC

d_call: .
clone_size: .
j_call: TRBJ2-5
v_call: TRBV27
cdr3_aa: CASSLRVGGWETQYF
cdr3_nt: TGTGCCAGCAGTTTAAGGGTGGGAGGCTGGGAGACCCAGTACTTC

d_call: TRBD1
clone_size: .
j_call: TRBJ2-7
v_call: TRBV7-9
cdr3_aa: CASSRDRGAYEQYF
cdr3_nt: TGTGCCAGCAGCCGCGACAGGGGAGCCTACGAGCAGTACTTC

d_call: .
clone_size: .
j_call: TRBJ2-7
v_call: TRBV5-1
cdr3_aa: CASSEGTVSYEQYF
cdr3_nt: TGCGCCAGCAGCGAGGGGACTGTAAGCTACGAGCAGTACTTC

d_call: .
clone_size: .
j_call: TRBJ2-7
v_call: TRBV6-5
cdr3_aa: CASSYGQNAYEQYF
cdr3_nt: TGTGCCAGCAGTTATGGACAGAATGCCTACGAGCAGTACTTC

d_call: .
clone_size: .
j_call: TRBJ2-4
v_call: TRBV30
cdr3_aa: CAWSVGQGKNIQYF
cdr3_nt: TGTGCCTGGAGTGTAGGTCAGGGGAAAAACATTCAGTACTTC

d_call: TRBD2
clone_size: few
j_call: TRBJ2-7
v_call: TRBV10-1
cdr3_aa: CASSESTSGRIYEQYF
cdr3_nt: TGCGCCAGCAGTGAGTCGACTAGCGGGAGGATATACGAGCAGTACTTC

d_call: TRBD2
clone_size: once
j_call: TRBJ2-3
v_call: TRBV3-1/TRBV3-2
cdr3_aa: CASSQVILAGGLTDTQYF
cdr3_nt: TGTGCCAGCAGCCAAGTGATACTAGCGGGGGGCCTCACAGATACGCAGTATTTT

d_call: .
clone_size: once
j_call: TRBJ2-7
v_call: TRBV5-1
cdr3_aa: CASSRAYEQYF
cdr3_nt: TGCGCCAGCAGCCGCGCCTACGAGCAGTACTTC

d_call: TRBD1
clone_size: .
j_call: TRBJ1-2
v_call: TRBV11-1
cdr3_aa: CASSFKQGNYGYTF
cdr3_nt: TGTGCCAGCAGCTTCAAACAGGGGAACTATGGCTACACCTTC

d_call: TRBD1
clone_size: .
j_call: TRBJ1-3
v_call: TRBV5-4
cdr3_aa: CASSLTGTAGNTIYF
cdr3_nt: TGTGCCAGCAGCCTAACCGGGACAGCTGGAAACACCATATATTTT

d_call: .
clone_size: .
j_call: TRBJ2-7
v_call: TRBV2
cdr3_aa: CASSEQDLYEQYF
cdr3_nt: TGTGCCAGCAGTGAACAGGATTTGTACGAGCAGTACTTC

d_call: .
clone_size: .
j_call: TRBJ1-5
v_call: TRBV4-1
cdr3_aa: CASSLASAGFSNQPQHF
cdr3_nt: TGCGCCAGCAGCCTTGCCTCCGCGGGATTTAGCAATCAGCCCCAGCATTTT

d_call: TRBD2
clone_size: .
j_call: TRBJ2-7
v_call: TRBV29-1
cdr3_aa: CSVGTTSGSWEQYF
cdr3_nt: TGCAGCGTCGGAACGACTAGCGGGAGCTGGGAGCAGTACTTC

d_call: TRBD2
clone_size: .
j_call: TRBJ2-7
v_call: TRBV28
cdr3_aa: CASSLWASGRQAYEQYF
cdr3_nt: TGTGCCAGCAGTTTATGGGCTAGCGGGAGACAGGCATACGAGCAGTACTTC

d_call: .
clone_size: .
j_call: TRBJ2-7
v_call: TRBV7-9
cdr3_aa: CASSLSSGRIYEQYF
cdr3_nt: TGTGCCAGCAGCTTATCCAGCGGGCGAATCTACGAGCAGTACTTC

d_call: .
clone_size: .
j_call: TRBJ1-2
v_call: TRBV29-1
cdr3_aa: CSVERAELYGYTF
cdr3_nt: TGCAGCGTTGAGAGGGCCGAACTCTATGGCTACACCTTC

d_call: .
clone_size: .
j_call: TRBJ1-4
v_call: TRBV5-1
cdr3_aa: CASSLGSSTNEKLFF
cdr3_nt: TGCGCCAGCAGCTTGGGGAGTTCAACTAATGAAAAACTGTTTTTT

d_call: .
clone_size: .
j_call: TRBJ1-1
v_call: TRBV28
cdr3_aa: CASSLTRYTEAFF
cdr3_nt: TGTGCCAGCAGTTTAACCAGATACACTGAAGCTTTCTTT

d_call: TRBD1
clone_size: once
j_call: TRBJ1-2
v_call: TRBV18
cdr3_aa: CASSPSGTGVVYGYTF
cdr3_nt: TGTGCCAGCTCACCCTCCGGGACAGGGGTCGTCTATGGCTACACCTTC

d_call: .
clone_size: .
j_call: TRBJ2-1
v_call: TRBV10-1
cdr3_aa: CASSVSLGQPGQFF
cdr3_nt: TGCGCCAGCAGTGTTTCCTTAGGACAGCCTGGACAGTTCTTC

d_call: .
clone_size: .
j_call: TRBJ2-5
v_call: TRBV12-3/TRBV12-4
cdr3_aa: CASKGGRQETQYF
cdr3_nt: TGTGCCAGCAAGGGGGGGCGCCAAGAGACCCAGTACTTC

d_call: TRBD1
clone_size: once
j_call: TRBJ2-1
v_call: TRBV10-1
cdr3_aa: CAGGQGNNEQFF
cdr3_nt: TGCGCCGGTGGACAGGGCAACAATGAGCAGTTCTTC

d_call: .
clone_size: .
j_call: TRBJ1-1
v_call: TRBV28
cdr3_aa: CASSLLVGGWDTEAFF
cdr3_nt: TGTGCCAGCAGTTTATTGGTAGGGGGTTGGGACACTGAAGCTTTCTTT

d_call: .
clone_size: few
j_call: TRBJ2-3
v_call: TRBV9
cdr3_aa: CASSVALGPTDTQYF
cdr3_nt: TGTGCCAGCAGCGTAGCTTTGGGGCCCACAGATACGCAGTATTTT

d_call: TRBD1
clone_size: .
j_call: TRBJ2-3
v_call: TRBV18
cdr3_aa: CASSPPRTGRPDTQYF
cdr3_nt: TGTGCCAGCTCACCACCTAGGACAGGTAGGCCAGATACGCAGTATTTT

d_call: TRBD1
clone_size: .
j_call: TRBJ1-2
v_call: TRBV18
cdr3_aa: CASSGQGVAGYTF
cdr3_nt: TGTGCCAGCTCAGGACAGGGGGTTGCTGGCTACACCTTC

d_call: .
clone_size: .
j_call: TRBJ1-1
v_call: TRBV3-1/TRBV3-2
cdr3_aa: CASRASNTEAFF
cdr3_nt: TGTGCCAGCAGAGCCTCGAACACTGAAGCTTTCTTT

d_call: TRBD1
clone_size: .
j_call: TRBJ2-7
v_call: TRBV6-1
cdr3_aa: CASSELRTGKISYEQYF
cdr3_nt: TGTGCCAGCAGTGAATTAAGGACAGGGAAGATCTCCTACGAGCAGTACTTC

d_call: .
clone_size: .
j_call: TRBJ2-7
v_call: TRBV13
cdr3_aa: CASSLVSGGAYEQYF
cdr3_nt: TGTGCCAGCAGCTTAGTCTCTGGGGGGGCATACGAGCAGTACTTC

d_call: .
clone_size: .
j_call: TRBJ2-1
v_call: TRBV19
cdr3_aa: CASSNTGYNEQFF
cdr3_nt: TGTGCCAGTAGTAATACAGGTTACAATGAGCAGTTCTTC

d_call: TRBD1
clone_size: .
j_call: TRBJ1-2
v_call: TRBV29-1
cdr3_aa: CSVPSGTGYGYTF
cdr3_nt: TGCAGCGTCCCCTCCGGGACAGGATATGGCTACACCTTC

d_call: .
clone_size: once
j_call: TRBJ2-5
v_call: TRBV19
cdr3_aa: CASSIRVDPMKTQYF
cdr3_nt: TGTGCCAGTAGTATCAGGGTGGACCCCATGAAGACCCAGTACTTC

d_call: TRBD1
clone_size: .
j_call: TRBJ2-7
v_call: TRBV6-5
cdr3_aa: CASTRDRGSYEQYF
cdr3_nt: TGTGCCAGCACTCGGGACAGGGGGTCCTACGAGCAGTACTTC

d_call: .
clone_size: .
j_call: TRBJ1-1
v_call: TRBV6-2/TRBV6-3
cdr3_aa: CASSYSIGESFF
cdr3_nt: TGTGCCAGCAGTTACTCGATCGGTGAATCTTTCTTT

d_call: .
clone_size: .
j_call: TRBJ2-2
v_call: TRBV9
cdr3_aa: CASSATEYKNTGELFF
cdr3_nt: TGTGCCAGCAGCGCGACAGAATACAAGAACACCGGGGAGCTGTTTTTT